This TCR beta chain is drawn from a study of blood T cell repertoires in COVID-19. About the research overall: COVID-19 samples collected from the United States, Italy and Spain covered acute and convalescent phases. The cDNA or gDNA used as material had been derived from T cells, B-cell-depleted T cells, or PBMCs.

This CDR3 is built from 14 residues. The junction had 5 bases not matched to a gene; V was cut back by 6 bases and J by 4 bases. The germline V gene encodes CDR1 SGHTA and CDR2 FQGNSA. Per the authors' pipeline: Reference gene primer amplification gave nucleated cell count estimates. The repertoire was sequenced with immunoSEQ multiplex PCR; TCRdb's copy has only in-frame clones and lacks some. V and J calls and clone size are given by that table; D and trimming were obtained from the DNA. There are roughly 40,000 clones in the sample; 70% to 90% occur only once, and roughly three fifths lies in the top ten. In its sample, this clone was seen once.

This chain uses TRBV7-2 with TRBJ2-2; 7 nucleotides line up with TRBD1. Sequencing used peripheral blood. This clonotype was obtained from a man in his 70s with acute or convalescent COVID-19. CDR3 sequence reads: CASSEQGSTGELFF. Written as DNA, the CDR3 is TGTGCCAGCAGTGAACAGGGGAGCACCGGGGAGCTGTTTTTT.